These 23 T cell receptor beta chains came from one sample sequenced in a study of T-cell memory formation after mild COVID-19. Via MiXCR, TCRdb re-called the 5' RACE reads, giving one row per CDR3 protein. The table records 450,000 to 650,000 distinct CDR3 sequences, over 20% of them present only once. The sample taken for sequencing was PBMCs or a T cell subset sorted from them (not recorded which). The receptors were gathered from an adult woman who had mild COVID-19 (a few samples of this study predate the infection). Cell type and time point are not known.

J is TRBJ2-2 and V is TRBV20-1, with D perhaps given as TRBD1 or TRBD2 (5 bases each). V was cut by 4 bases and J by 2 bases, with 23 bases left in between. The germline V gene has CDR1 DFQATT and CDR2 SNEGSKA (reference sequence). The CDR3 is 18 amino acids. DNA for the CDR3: TGCAGTGCTATCGGGACCTCAACCGCCACCGGAAACACCGGGGAGCTGTTTTTT. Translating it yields CSAIGTSTATGNTGELFF.

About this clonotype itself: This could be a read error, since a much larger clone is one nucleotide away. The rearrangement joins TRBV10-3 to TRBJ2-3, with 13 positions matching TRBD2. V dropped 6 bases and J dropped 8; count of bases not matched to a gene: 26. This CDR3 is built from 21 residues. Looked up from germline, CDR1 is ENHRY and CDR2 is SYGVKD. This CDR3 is CAISAPIVQGPGLAGEVTQYF. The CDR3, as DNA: TGTGCCATCAGCGCCCCGATTGTCCAGGGTCCCGGACTAGCGGGAGAAGTTACGCAGTATTTT.

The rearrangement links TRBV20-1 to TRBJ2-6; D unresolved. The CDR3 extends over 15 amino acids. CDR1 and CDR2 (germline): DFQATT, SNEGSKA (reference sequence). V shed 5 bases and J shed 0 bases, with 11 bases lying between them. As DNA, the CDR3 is TGCAGTGCTCCGGATTTAAGCTCTGGGGCCAACGTCCTGACTTTC. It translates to CSAPDLSSGANVLTF.

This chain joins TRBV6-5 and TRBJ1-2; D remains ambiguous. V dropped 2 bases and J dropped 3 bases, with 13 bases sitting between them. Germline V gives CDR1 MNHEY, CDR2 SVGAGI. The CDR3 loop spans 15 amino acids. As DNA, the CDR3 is TGTGCCAGCAGTTACGGAGGGTTCGACGACTATGGCTACACCTTC. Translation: CASSYGGFDDYGYTF.

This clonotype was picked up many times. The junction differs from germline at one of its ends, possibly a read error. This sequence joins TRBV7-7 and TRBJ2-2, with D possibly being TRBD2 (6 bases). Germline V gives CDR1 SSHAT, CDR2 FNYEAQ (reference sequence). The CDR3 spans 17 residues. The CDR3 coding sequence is TGTGCTAGCAGTTCCCTCACGCGGAGGGCAGGGACCGGGGAGCTGTTTTTT. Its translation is CASSSLTRRAGTGELFF.

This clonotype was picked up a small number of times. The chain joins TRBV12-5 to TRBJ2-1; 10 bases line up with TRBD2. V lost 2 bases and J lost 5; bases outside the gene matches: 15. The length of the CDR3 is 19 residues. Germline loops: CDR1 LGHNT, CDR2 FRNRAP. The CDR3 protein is CASGLTRRGLAGGNNEQFF. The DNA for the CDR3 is TGTGCTAGTGGTTTGACCCGACGGGGATTAGCGGGAGGAAACAATGAGCAGTTCTTC. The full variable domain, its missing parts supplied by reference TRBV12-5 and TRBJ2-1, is DARVTQTPRHKVTEMGQEVTMRCQPILGHNTVFWYRQTMMQGLELLAYFRNRAPLDDSGMPKDRFSAEMPDATLATLKIQPSEPRDSAVYFCASGLTRRGLAGGNNEQFFGPGTRLTVL.

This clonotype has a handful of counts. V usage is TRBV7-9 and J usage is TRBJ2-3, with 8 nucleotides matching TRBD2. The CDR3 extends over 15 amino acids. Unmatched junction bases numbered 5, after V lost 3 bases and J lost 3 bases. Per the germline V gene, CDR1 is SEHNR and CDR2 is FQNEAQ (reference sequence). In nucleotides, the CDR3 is TGTGCCAGCAGCTTCGGTGCTAGCGGGACAGATACGCAGTATTTT. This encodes CASSFGASGTDTQYF.

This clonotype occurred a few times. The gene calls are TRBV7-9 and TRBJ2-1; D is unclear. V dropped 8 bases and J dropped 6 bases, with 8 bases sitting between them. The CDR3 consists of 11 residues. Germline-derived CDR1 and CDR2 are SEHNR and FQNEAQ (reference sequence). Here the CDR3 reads CASVDSNEQFF. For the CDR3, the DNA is TGTGCCAGCGTAGACTCCAATGAGCAGTTCTTC.

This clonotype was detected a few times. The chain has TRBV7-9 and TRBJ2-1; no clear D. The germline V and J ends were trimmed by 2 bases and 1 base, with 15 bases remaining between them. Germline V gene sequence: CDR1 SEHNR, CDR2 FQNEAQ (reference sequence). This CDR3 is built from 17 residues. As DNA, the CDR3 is TGTGCCAGCAGCTTACCCATTTTCGCCCATTCCTACAATGAGCAGTTCTTC. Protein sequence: CASSLPIFAHSYNEQFF.

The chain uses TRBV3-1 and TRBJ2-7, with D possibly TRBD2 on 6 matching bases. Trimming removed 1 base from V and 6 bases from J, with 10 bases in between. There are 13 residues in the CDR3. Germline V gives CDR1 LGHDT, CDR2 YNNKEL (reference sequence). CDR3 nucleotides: TGTGCCAGCAGCCAAGTGCGGGGATCCGAGCAGTACTTC. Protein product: CASSQVRGSEQYF.

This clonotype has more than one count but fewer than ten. The CDR3, as DNA: TGTGCCTGGAGTTTTGGGCCGTACAATGAGCAGTTCTTC. Translation: CAWSFGPYNEQFF. This sequence joins TRBV30 and TRBJ2-1; D unresolved. The V and J ends lost 2 bases and 4 bases respectively, with 9 bases between them. This CDR3 contains 13 residues. Germline CDR1 is GTSNPN and CDR2 is SVGIG (reference sequence).

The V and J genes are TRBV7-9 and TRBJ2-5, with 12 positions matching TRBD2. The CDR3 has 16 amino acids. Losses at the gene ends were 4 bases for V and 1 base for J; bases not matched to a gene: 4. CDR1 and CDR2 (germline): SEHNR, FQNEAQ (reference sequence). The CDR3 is CASSSSGRAPQETQYF. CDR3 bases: TGTGCCAGCAGCTCTAGCGGGAGGGCCCCCCAAGAGACCCAGTACTTC.

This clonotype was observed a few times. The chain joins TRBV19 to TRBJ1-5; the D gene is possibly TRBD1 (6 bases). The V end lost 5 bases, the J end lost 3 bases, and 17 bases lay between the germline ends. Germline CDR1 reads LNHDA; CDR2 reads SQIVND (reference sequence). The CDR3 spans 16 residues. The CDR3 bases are TGTGCCAGTAGTCAAGACTTGGACAGATTCAATCAGCCCCAGCATTTT. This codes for CASSQDLDRFNQPQHF.

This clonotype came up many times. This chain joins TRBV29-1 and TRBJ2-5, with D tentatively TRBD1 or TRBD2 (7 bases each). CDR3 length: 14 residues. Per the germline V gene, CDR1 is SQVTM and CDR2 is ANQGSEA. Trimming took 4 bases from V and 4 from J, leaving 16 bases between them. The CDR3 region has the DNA TGCAGCGTTGTAGGATCAGGGGGGGGAGAGACCCAGTACTTC. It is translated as CSVVGSGGGETQYF.

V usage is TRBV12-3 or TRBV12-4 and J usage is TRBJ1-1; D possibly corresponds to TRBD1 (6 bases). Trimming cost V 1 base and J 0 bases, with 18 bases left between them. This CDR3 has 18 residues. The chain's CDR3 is CASSLGVGCTGMNTEAFF. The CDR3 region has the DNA TGTGCCAGCAGTTTAGGGGTGGGCTGTACAGGGATGAACACTGAAGCTTTCTTT.

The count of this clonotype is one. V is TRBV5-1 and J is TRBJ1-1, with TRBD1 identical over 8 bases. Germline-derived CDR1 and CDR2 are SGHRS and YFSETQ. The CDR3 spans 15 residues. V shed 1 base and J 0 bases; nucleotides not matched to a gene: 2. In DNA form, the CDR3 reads TGCGCCAGCAGCTTGAGGACAGGGATGAACACTGAAGCTTTCTTT. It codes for CASSLRTGMNTEAFF.

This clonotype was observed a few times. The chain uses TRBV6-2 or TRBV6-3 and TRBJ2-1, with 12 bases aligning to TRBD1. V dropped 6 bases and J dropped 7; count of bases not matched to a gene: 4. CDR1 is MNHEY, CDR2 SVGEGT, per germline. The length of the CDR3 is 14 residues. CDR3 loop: CASRRDRGPNEQFF. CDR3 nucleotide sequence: TGTGCCAGCAGGCGGGACAGGGGGCCGAATGAGCAGTTCTTC.

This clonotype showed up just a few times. CDR3 amino acids: CAWSVRGTQGVGQPQHF. In DNA, the CDR3 is TGTGCCTGGAGTGTAAGGGGGACCCAGGGAGTAGGTCAGCCCCAGCATTTT. The chain links TRBV30 to TRBJ1-5; D may be TRBD1 (6 bases). Trimming removed 0 bases at V and 6 bases at J, with 21 bases between. This CDR3 has 17 amino acids. The germline CDR1 and CDR2 sequences are GTSNPN and SVGIG (reference sequence).

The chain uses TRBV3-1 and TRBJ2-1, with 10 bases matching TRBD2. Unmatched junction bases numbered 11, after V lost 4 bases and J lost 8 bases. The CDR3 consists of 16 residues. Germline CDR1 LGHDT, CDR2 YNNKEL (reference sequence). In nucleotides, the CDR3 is TGTGCCAGCAGCCCCCTTATAGCGGGGGGTTTCGATGAGCAGTTCTTC. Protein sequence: CASSPLIAGGFDEQFF.

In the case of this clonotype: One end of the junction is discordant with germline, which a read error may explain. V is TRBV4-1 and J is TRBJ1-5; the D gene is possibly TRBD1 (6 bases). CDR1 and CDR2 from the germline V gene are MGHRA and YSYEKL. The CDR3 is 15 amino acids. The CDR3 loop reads CASSQAGQADQPKHF. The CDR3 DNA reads TGCGCCAGCAGCCAAGCGGGACAAGCAGATCAGCCCAAGCATTTT.

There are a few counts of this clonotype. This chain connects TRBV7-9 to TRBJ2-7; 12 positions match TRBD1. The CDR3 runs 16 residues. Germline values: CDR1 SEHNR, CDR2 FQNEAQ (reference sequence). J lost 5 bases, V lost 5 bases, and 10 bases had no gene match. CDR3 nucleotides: TGTGCCAGCAGCGAAACAGGGGACAGGGGGCTCAACGAGCAGTACTTC. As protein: CASSETGDRGLNEQYF.

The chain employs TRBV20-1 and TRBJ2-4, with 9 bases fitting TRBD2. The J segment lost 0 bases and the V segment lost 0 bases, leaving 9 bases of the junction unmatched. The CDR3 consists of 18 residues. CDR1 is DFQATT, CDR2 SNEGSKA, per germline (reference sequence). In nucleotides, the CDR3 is TGCAGTGCTAGAGATGAGTGGCTAGCGGGGACAGCCAAAAACATTCAGTACTTC. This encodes CSARDEWLAGTAKNIQYF.

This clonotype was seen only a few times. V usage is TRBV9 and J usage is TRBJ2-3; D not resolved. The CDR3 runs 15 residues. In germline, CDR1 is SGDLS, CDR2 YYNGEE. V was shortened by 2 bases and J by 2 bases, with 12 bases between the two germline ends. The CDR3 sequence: CASSVGRHTTDTQYF. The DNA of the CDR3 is TGTGCCAGCAGCGTCGGACGCCATACCACAGATACGCAGTATTTT.